The text below deals with one TCR beta chain. Measured with immunoSEQ multiplex PCR; TCRdb has only the in-frame clones, and not every one. The sample contains around 330,000 clones, roughly 87% of which appear only once. The CDR3 sequence is 15 residues long. With V trimmed by 6 bases and J by 1 base, 7 bases remained unmatched. Germline V gene data show CDR1 as DFQATT and CDR2 as SNEGSKA (reference sequence). Participants spanned ages about 18 to 100 years and resided in roughly 22 US areas. Clinical histories supplied by participants themselves formed the basis of cohort assignment. Among Cohort 3 donors, those recovered had two negative PCRs, clearance, or symptom resolution. This sample is drawn from a study of blood T cell repertoires in COVID-19.

The clonotype comes from a woman between 18 and 30 years old who had recovered from COVID-19. The chain recombines TRBV20-1 with TRBJ2-5, with 11 bases matching TRBD2. Sequenced input: PBMCs or T cells enriched from blood (not recorded which). CDR3: CSASAGTSGQETQYF. The CDR3 bases are TGCAGTGCGAGTGCCGGGACTAGCGGCCAAGAGACCCAGTACTTC.